This T cell receptor beta chain was sequenced in a study of T cell responses to AZD1222 COVID-19 vaccine. The study's findings and limits: Recipients of two AZD1222 doses showed rising Spike-specific TCR breadth and depth. Regions 160-218 and 743-854 dominated among vaccine-associated CD4 TCRs spanning spike.

This table comes from immunoSEQ multiplex PCR, and its TCRdb copy is limited to in-frame clones, with some not included. The data show 100,000 or so clones, around 94% seen once. For this clone: Its antigen is not known.

V was cut by 4 bases and J by 0 bases, with 3 bases left in between. The germline CDR1 and CDR2 sequences are KGHSH and LQKENI. The CDR3 sequence is 12 residues long. The input for sequencing was peripheral blood, taken on day 0 of AZD1222 vaccination. This receptor was taken from an adult in good health. The chain links TRBV18 to TRBJ1-1; no reliable D call. CDR3 region: CASSLVNTEAFF. The CDR3 DNA reads TGTGCCAGCTCACTGGTGAACACTGAAGCTTTCTTT.